This TCR beta chain was observed in a study of blood T cell repertoires in COVID-19. The method was immunoSEQ multiplex PCR; TCRdb's version includes in-frame clones alone and lacks a portion of them. This table holds 100,000 or so clones, roughly 90% found once. CDR1 is SGDLS and CDR2 is YYNGEE in the germline V gene. There are 14 residues in the CDR3. V shed 0 bases and J 6 bases; nucleotides not matched to a gene: 4. The J gene is TRBJ2-7, the V gene TRBV9; the match to TRBD1 covers 9 bases. The sequencing sample was made of peripheral blood. This clonotype was sampled from a woman in her forties or fifties with COVID-19, enrolled during active disease. The CDR3, as DNA: TGTGCCAGCAGCGTAGGGGGACAGGGTGGCGAGCAGTACTTC. Translating gives CASSVGGQGGEQYF. Looking up the rest from reference TRBV9 and TRBJ2-7 gives the full variable domain: DSGVTQTPKHLITATGQRVTLRCSPRSGDLSVYWYQQSLDQGLQFLIQYYNGEERAKGNILERFSAQQFPDLHSELNLSSLELGDSALYFCASSVGGQGGEQYFGPGTRLTVT.